The T cell receptor (beta chain) under discussion was sequenced for a study of T cell responses to AZD1222 COVID-19 vaccine. CDR3 length equals 14 residues. V shed 4 bases and J shed 9 bases, with 13 bases lying between them. Germline V gene sequence: CDR1 MNHEY, CDR2 SMNVEV (reference sequence). Libraries were prepared by immunoSEQ multiplex PCR; TCRdb keeps only in-frame clonotypes and omits some of them. The table has roughly 140,000 clones, 85% to 95% seen once. Findings and limits, study-wide: Spike-specific TCR breadth and depth went up after people got two AZD1222 doses. Targeting of unmutated variant regions was reportedly seen in nearly half of spike-specific TCRs. Donors, mostly white British, included more females; clonal diversity was possibly underestimated.

On this clone: Antigen unknown.

The clonotype comes from an adult who had recovered from COVID-19. This rearrangement joins TRBV27 to TRBJ1-6; no clear D. Sequences were derived from peripheral blood, sampled after recovery from COVID-19. The CDR3 sequence: CASSSTSMVSPLHF. CDR3 nucleotide sequence: TGTGCCAGCAGTTCCACCTCCATGGTTTCACCCCTCCACTTT.